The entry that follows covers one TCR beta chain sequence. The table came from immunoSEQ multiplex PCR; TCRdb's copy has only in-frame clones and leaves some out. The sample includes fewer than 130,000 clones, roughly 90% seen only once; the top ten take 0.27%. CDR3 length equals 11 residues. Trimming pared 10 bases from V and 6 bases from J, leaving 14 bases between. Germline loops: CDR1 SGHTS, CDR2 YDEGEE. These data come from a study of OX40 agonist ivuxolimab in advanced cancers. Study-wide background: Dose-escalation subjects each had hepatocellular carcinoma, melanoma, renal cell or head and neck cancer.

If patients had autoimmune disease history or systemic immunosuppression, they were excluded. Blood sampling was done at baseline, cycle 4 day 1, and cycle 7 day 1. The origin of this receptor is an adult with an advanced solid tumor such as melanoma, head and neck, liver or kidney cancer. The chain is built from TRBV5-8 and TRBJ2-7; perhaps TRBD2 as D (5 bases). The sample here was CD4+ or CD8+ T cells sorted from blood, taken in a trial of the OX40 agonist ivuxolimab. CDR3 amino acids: CAGRRPGEQYF. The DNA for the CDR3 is TGTGCCGGGAGAAGGCCTGGCGAGCAGTACTTC.